These 3 T cell receptor beta chains came from one sample sequenced in a study of blood T cell repertoires in COVID-19. Clones were read by immunoSEQ multiplex PCR, and TCRdb kept only the in-frame ones, dropping some. The sample has some 200,000 clones; roughly four fifths are singletons. The sequenced sample consisted of peripheral blood. Receptor source: a woman aged 55 to 70 with acute or convalescent COVID-19.

The rearrangement links TRBV10-3 to TRBJ2-1; TRBD2 matches at 10 bases. V lost 10 bases to trimming and J lost 4 bases; unmatched junction nucleotides: 4. This CDR3 is 13 amino acids long. Germline V gives CDR1 ENHRY, CDR2 SYGVKD. CDR3 loop: CASKAGGYNEQFF. The CDR3 DNA reads as TGTGCCAGTAAAGCGGGGGGGTACAATGAGCAGTTCTTC.

This clone was recorded once. This rearrangement joins TRBV10-2 to TRBJ1-1, with 9 bases aligning to TRBD1. The CDR3 has 15 residues. From germline, CDR1 is WSHSY and CDR2 SAAADI. V gave up 1 base and J gave up 11 bases; unmatched junction bases: 11. The CDR3 loop reads CASSELNGQGHTAFF. The CDR3 DNA sequence: TGCGCCAGCAGTGAGTTGAACGGACAGGGGCATACGGCTTTCTTT.

This chain uses TRBV18 with TRBJ2-4; D call uncertain. This CDR3 comprises 14 residues. V lost 3 bases and J lost 3, with 9 bases in between. The germline V gene has CDR1 KGHSH and CDR2 LQKENI. The CDR3 sequence: CASSPSSGKNIQYF. The CDR3 DNA follows: TGTGCCAGCTCACCGTCTTCGGGCAAAAACATTCAGTACTTC. Full variable domain (outside the CDR3, taken from reference TRBV18 and TRBJ2-4): NAGVMQNPRHLVRRRGQEARLRCSPMKGHSHVYWYRQLPEEGLKFMVYLQKENIIDESGMPKERFSAEFPKEGPSILRIQQVVRGDSAAYFCASSPSSGKNIQYFGAGTRLSVL.